This T cell receptor beta chain was documented in a study of Ad26.COV2.S vaccination and SARS-CoV-2 variants. The overall study: Enrolled in COV1001, the donor was in the Ad26.COV2.S trial arm, which received the vaccine. Points from the study as a whole: Individuals receiving vaccine had higher spike-specific TCR breadth than placebo recipients did. Vaccinees and placebo recipients showed similar non-spike TCR breadth.

Treatment specified: approximately 18 received Ad26.COV2.S at low or high dose, single or two shots; 5 received placebo; per-sample allocation not given. Each sample was drawn 63 days after the first injection (of vaccine or placebo). This clone was picked up one time. Its antigen is undetermined. The CDR3 spans 15 residues. V shed 8 bases and J 3 bases; nucleotides not matched to a gene: 11. Germline assignment: CDR1 LNHNV and CDR2 YYDKDF (reference sequence). Using immunoSEQ multiplex PCR, the repertoire was profiled, and TCRdb retains in-frame clones only, with some absent. The sample lists roughly 510,000 clones; 70% to 90% were seen once.

This sequence joins TRBV15 and TRBJ2-7, with TRBD1 matching over 9 bases. Specimen: peripheral blood, collected in a trial of Ad26.COV2.S vaccine versus placebo. The sequence derives from a person between 18 and 65 years old who received the Ad26.COV2.S COVID-19 vaccine or a placebo. The CDR3 here is CATSSRSGQGYEQYF. The CDR3 DNA reads as TGTGCCACCTCCTCGCGGTCGGGACAGGGCTACGAGCAGTACTTC.